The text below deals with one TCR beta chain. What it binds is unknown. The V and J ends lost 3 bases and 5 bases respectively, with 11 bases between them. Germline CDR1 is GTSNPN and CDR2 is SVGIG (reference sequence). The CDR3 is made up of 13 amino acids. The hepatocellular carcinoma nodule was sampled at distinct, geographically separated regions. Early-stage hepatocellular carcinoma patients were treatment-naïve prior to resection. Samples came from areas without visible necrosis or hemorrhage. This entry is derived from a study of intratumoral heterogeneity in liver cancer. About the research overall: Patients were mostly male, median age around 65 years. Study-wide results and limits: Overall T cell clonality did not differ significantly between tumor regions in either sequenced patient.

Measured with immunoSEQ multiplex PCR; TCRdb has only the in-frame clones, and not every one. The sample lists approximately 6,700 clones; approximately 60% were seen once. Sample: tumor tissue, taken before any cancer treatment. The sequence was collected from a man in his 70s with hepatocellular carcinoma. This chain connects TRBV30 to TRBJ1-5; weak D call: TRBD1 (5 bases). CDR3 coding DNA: TGTGCCTGGAGCCCCGGGGACTATCAGCCCCAGCATTTT. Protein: CAWSPGDYQPQHF.